These T cell receptor beta chains were read from a single sample in a study of PD-1 blockade in classical Hodgkin lymphoma. Method: immunoSEQ multiplex PCR; TCRdb's copy keeps in-frame clones and lacks some. The sample records 25,000 to 30,000 clones, 80% being singletons. Sequences were derived from peripheral blood mononuclear cells (PBMCs), sampled before the fourth cycle of nivolumab. Receptors were obtained from a human donor with classical Hodgkin lymphoma. Each CDR3 is given with its conserved first and last residue. Each record gives: J gene, V gene, CDR3 length, clone size, D gene, CDR3 DNA, CDR3 protein. A D gene is named only where the DNA matches it firmly. Some rows mark clone size as missing; the rest say once, few, many or name a class of expanded clone.

j_gene: TRBJ1-4; v_gene: TRBV6-1; len: 16; abundance: NA; d_gene: NA; CDR3nt: TGTGCCAGCAGTGTTAGGGTGGGGGAGGGTAATGAAAAACTGTTTTTT; CDR3aa: CASSVRVGEGNEKLFF
j_gene: TRBJ2-7; v_gene: TRBV4-1; len: 13; abundance: NA; d_gene: NA; CDR3nt: TGCGCCAGCAGCCAGACGGGAGAGAACGAGCAGTACTTC; CDR3aa: CASSQTGENEQYF
j_gene: TRBJ2-4; v_gene: TRBV28; len: 14; abundance: NA; d_gene: NA; CDR3nt: TGTGCCAGCGGGGACATAACTCCCAAAAACATTCAGTACTTC; CDR3aa: CASGDITPKNIQYF
j_gene: TRBJ2-7; v_gene: TRBV11-2; len: 12; abundance: medium-sized; d_gene: NA; CDR3nt: TGTGCCAGCAGCTTAGAAGCCTACGAGCAGTACTTC; CDR3aa: CASSLEAYEQYF
j_gene: TRBJ1-2; v_gene: TRBV10-3; len: 13; abundance: NA; d_gene: NA; CDR3nt: TGTGCCATCAGTGCGGGACCTGCCTATGGCTACACCTTC; CDR3aa: CAISAGPAYGYTF
j_gene: TRBJ2-4; v_gene: TRBV27; len: 16; abundance: NA; d_gene: TRBD1; CDR3nt: TGTGCCAGCAGTTTCAACGCCGGGACAGGGATCAACATTCAGTACTTC; CDR3aa: CASSFNAGTGINIQYF
j_gene: TRBJ2-6; v_gene: TRBV7-8; len: 18; abundance: NA; d_gene: TRBD2; CDR3nt: TGTGCCAGCAGCTTAGCTGGGGGGGTCGGCTCTGGGGCCAACGTCCTGACTTTC; CDR3aa: CASSLAGGVGSGANVLTF
j_gene: TRBJ2-1; v_gene: TRBV2; len: 15; abundance: NA; d_gene: TRBD1; CDR3nt: TGTGCCAGCAGTGGGTACCGGACAGGGGGAGTTGAGCAGTTCTTC; CDR3aa: CASSGYRTGGVEQFF
j_gene: TRBJ1-1; v_gene: TRBV27; len: 14; abundance: NA; d_gene: NA; CDR3nt: TGTGCCAGCAGCCGGGGGCCTTTGAACACTGAAGCTTTCTTT; CDR3aa: CASSRGPLNTEAFF
j_gene: TRBJ1-2; v_gene: TRBV5-1; len: 12; abundance: once; d_gene: NA; CDR3nt: TGCGCCAGCAGCTTGGTTGGGGATGGCTACACCTTC; CDR3aa: CASSLVGDGYTF
j_gene: TRBJ1-1; v_gene: TRBV6-1; len: 12; abundance: NA; d_gene: NA; CDR3nt: TGTGCCAGCAGTCTTTCGGCCGGGGAAGCTTTCTTT; CDR3aa: CASSLSAGEAFF
j_gene: TRBJ1-1; v_gene: TRBV7-2; len: 14; abundance: few; d_gene: NA; CDR3nt: TGTGCCAGCAGCGGGGGACCTTACGACACTGAAGCTTTCTTT; CDR3aa: CASSGGPYDTEAFF
j_gene: TRBJ2-7; v_gene: TRBV11-2; len: 13; abundance: NA; d_gene: NA; CDR3nt: TGTGCCAGCAGCTTGGGCCAGGGGGGCGAGCAGTACTTC; CDR3aa: CASSLGQGGEQYF
j_gene: TRBJ2-2; v_gene: TRBV5-1; len: 14; abundance: NA; d_gene: NA; CDR3nt: TGCGCCTACTCGGCCGGGGCGAACACCGGGGAGCTGTTTTTT; CDR3aa: CAYSAGANTGELFF
j_gene: TRBJ1-1; v_gene: TRBV5-1; len: 16; abundance: NA; d_gene: TRBD1; CDR3nt: TGCGCCAGCAGCCAGGGAGGGGGCGCGGGAAACACTGAAGCTTTCTTT; CDR3aa: CASSQGGGAGNTEAFF
j_gene: TRBJ2-3; v_gene: TRBV10-3; len: 16; abundance: few; d_gene: TRBD1; CDR3nt: TGTGCCATCAGCGAAACAGGGGCTCCTAGCACAGATACGCAGTATTTT; CDR3aa: CAISETGAPSTDTQYF
j_gene: TRBJ2-2; v_gene: TRBV5-1; len: 16; abundance: NA; d_gene: TRBD2; CDR3nt: TGCGCCAGCAGCTTCTCTAGCGGGAGTTCTACCGGGGAGCTGTTTTTT; CDR3aa: CASSFSSGSSTGELFF
j_gene: TRBJ2-1; v_gene: TRBV6-5; len: 15; abundance: few; d_gene: TRBD2; CDR3nt: TGTGCCAGCAGTCCTTGGACTAGCGGTAGCAATGAGCAGTTCTTC; CDR3aa: CASSPWTSGSNEQFF
j_gene: TRBJ2-7; v_gene: TRBV19; len: 13; abundance: NA; d_gene: NA; CDR3nt: TGTGCCAGTAGTAACAGGGTCGGCTACGAGCAGTACTTC; CDR3aa: CASSNRVGYEQYF
j_gene: TRBJ2-2; v_gene: TRBV28; len: 12; abundance: few; d_gene: NA; CDR3nt: TGTGCCAGCAGTTTATCGTCCGGGGAGCTGTTTTTT; CDR3aa: CASSLSSGELFF
j_gene: TRBJ1-2; v_gene: TRBV2; len: 19; abundance: NA; d_gene: NA; CDR3nt: TGTGCCAGCAGTGAAGAGCGCGGCTCCCCGGGATACCTTCTCTATGGCTACACCTTC; CDR3aa: CASSEERGSPGYLLYGYTF
j_gene: TRBJ1-3; v_gene: TRBV1; len: 17; abundance: few; d_gene: NA; CDR3nt: TGCACCAGCAGCCAGGTGGACAGGGGAGAAACTGGAAACACCATATATTTT; CDR3aa: CTSSQVDRGETGNTIYF
j_gene: TRBJ2-7; v_gene: TRBV18; len: 14; abundance: NA; d_gene: TRBD2; CDR3nt: TGTGCCAGCTCACCGACTAGCGATTCCTACGAGCAGTACTTC; CDR3aa: CASSPTSDSYEQYF
j_gene: TRBJ2-7; v_gene: TRBV12-5; len: 16; abundance: NA; d_gene: TRBD2; CDR3nt: TGTGCTAGTGGTTTCCTGCTAGCGGGAGTATTGGTCGAGCAGTACTTC; CDR3aa: CASGFLLAGVLVEQYF